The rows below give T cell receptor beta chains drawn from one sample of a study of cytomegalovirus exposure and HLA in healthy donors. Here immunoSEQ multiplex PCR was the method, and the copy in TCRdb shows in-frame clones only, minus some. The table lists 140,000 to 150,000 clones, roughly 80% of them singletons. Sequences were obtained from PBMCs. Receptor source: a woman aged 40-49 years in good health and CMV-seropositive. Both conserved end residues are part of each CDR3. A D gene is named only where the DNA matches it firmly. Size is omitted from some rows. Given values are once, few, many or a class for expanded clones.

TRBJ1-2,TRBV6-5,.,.,CASSYSLQYGYTF,TGTGCCAGCAGTTACTCGCTGCAGTATGGCTACACCTTC
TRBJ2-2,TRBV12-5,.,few,CASVVDSLNTGELFF,TGTGCTAGTGTCGTCGACTCCTTGAACACCGGGGAGCTGTTTTTT
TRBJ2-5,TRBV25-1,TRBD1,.,CASSEYRDSAETQYF,TGTGCCAGCAGTGAGTACCGGGACAGCGCAGAGACCCAGTACTTC
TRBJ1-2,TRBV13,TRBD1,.,CASSSGQGRQKYGYTF,TGTGCCAGCAGCTCTGGACAGGGACGACAGAAATATGGCTACACCTTC
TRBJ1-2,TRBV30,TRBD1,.,CAWSVTGVYSYGYTF,TGTGCCTGGAGTGTGACAGGGGTCTACTCCTATGGCTACACCTTC
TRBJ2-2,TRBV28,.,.,CATHLQNPGTGELFF,TGTGCCACCCATTTACAAAACCCGGGCACCGGGGAGCTGTTTTTT
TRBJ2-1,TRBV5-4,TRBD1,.,CASSWGQVYNEQFF,TGTGCCAGCAGCTGGGGACAGGTATACAATGAGCAGTTCTTC
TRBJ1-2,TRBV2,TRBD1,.,CASGTGVRRYGYTF,TGTGCCAGCGGGACAGGGGTCCGGCGATATGGCTACACCTTC
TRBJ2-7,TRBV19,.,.,CASSIGGGYEQYF,TGTGCCAGTAGTATAGGCGGAGGTTACGAGCAGTACTTC
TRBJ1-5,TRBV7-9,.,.,CASSLGLAGNQPQHF,TGTGCCAGCAGCTTAGGACTAGCCGGCAATCAGCCCCAGCATTTT
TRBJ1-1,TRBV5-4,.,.,CASSSAKNLNTEAFF,TGTGCCAGCAGCTCTGCAAAAAACCTAAACACTGAAGCTTTCTTT
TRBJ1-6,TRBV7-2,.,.,CASSPGQKSSYNSPLHF,TGTGCCAGCAGCCCCGGACAGAAGAGCTCCTATAATTCACCCCTCCACTTT
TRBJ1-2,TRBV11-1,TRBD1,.,CASSPRTGNYGYTF,TGTGCCAGCAGCCCGCGGACAGGGAACTATGGCTACACCTTC
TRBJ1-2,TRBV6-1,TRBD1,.,CASSLTGGSYGYTF,TGTGCCAGCAGTTTGACAGGGGGCTCCTATGGCTACACCTTC
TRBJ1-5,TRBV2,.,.,CASRPAPGNSNQPQHF,TGTGCCAGCAGGCCCGCCCCAGGGAATAGCAATCAGCCCCAGCATTTT
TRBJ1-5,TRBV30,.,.,CAWSVGDYSNQPQHF,TGTGCCTGGAGTGTAGGGGATTATAGCAATCAGCCCCAGCATTTT
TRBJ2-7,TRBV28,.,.,CASSSTGATSYEQYF,TGTGCCAGCAGCTCCACAGGAGCCACCTCCTACGAGCAGTACTTC
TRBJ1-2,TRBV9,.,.,CASTNTRAGGPTYGYTF,TGTGCCAGCACGAATACGAGGGCGGGCGGTCCCACCTATGGCTACACCTTC
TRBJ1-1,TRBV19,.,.,CASSIRTDRNTEAFF,TGTGCCAGTAGTATCCGGACTGACCGTAACACTGAAGCTTTCTTT
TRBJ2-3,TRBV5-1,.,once,CASSGGTDTDTQYF,TGCGCCAGCAGCGGAGGGACCGACACAGATACGCAGTATTTT
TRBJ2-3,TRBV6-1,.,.,CASTRGGYTDTQYF,TGTGCCAGCACCAGAGGCGGATACACAGATACGCAGTATTTT
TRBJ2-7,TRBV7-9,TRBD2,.,CSSSLARGGLYEQYF,TGTTCCAGCAGCTTAGCGCGGGGGGGCCTATACGAGCAGTACTTC
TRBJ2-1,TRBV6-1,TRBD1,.,CASSLRTGGGDEQFF,TGTGCCAGCAGCCTCAGGACAGGGGGCGGCGATGAGCAGTTCTTC
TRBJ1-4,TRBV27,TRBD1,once,CASSLGTGAEKLFF,TGTGCCAGCAGTTTGGGGACAGGGGCTGAAAAACTGTTTTTT
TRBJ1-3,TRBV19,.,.,CATSTVSGNTIYF,TGTGCCACCTCGACAGTCTCTGGAAACACCATATATTTT
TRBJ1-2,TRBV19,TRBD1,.,CASSMVDRANGGYTF,TGTGCCAGTAGTATGGTCGACAGGGCAAATGGTGGCTACACCTTC
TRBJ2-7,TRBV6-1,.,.,CASSEASGNPYEQYF,TGTGCCAGCAGTGAAGCATCCGGGAACCCCTACGAGCAGTACTTC
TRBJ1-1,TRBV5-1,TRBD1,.,CASSLGQGAEAFF,TGCGCCAGCAGCTTGGGACAGGGGGCCGAAGCTTTCTTT
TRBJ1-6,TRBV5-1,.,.,CASSLVGSSPLHF,TGCGCCAGCAGCTTGGTTGGGAGTTCACCCCTCCACTTT
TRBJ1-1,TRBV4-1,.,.,CASSQLGPRGTEAFF,TGCGCCAGCAGCCAACTGGGTCCAAGGGGGACTGAAGCTTTCTTT
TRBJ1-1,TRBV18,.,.,CASSPHRDTEAFF,TGTGCCAGCTCACCCCACAGGGACACTGAAGCTTTCTTT
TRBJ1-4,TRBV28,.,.,CASSFQFFNEKLFF,TGTGCCAGCAGTTTCCAGTTTTTTAATGAAAAACTGTTTTTT
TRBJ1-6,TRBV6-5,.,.,CASSYSAGVYNSPLHF,TGTGCCAGCAGTTACTCTGCAGGGGTCTATAATTCACCCCTCCACTTT
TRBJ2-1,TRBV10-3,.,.,CARQGSQGNNEQFF,TGTGCCAGGCAGGGGTCGCAGGGGAATAATGAGCAGTTCTTC
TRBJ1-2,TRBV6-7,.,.,CASSSSGGATNYGYTF,TGTGCCAGCAGTTCGTCGGGGGGCGCGACGAACTATGGCTACACCTTC